This T cell receptor (beta chain) was profiled in a study of regulatory T cells in long-lasting Graves disease. On the study more broadly: Recently diagnosed Graves' patients had received antithyroid drugs for under 3 months.

This clonotype appeared many times. Stated time point: newly diagnosed GD, antithyroid drugs for less than 3 months. The TCR library was made from RNA that had been extracted from PBMCs in TRIzol. Arm-PCR with iRepertoire HTBI primers amplified the CDR3 regions for these TCR beta libraries. One entry per CDR3 protein, called by TCRdb with MiXCR from the multiplex PCR reads. The sample lists about 560,000 distinct CDR3 sequences, approximately 16% occurring once. This CDR3 is 18 amino acids long. Trimming removed 3 bases from V and 3 bases from J, with 24 bases in between. Per germline, CDR1 SNHLY and CDR2 FYNNEI. Separately, the same data were catalogued under a study of T cells in Graves' hyperthyroidism and ophthalmopathy. That report adds: A patient was excluded if there was uncontrolled infection, other autoimmune disease, pregnancy or lactation. Classification by a 13 V-J model distinguished ophthalmopathy from stable hyperthyroidism.

The receptor was derived from a young man with Graves disease. This specimen was peripheral blood mononuclear cells (PBMCs), taken at new diagnosis, from a patient treated with antithyroid drugs. This rearrangement joins TRBV2 to TRBJ2-7; D might be TRBD1 or TRBD2, each matching 6 bases. The CDR3, as DNA: TGTGCCAGCAGTGACGTGGTACGTGGGGGGACACTTTACTACGAGCAGTACTTC. As protein: CASSDVVRGGTLYYEQYF.